This TCR beta chain was found in a study of Ad26.COV2.S vaccination and SARS-CoV-2 variants. This CDR3 region has 13 residues. The V end was cut by 3 bases, the J end by 6 bases, with 15 bases between. In germline, CDR1 is DFQATT, CDR2 SNEGSKA (reference sequence). Treatment: around 19 received Ad26.COV2.S at low or high dose, single or two shots; roughly five received placebo; per-sample allocation not given. At day 63 after the first vaccine or placebo injection, samples were drawn. Sequenced by immunoSEQ multiplex PCR; TCRdb stores in-frame clones only, minus some. The table shows approximately 420,000 clones, with roughly nine tenths occurring only once.

The source is a person between 18 and 59 years old who received the Ad26.COV2.S COVID-19 vaccine or a placebo. The V gene is TRBV20-1, the J gene TRBJ2-7; D is unclear. The specimen comprised peripheral blood, sampled in a trial of Ad26.COV2.S vaccine versus placebo. The CDR3 here is CSASPTSTFEQYF. The CDR3 DNA is TGCAGTGCTAGTCCGACGAGTACTTTCGAGCAGTACTTC.